The 23 T cell receptor beta chains below come from one sample, sequenced in a study of cytomegalovirus exposure and HLA in healthy donors. The PCR used 60 Vbeta and 13 Jbeta primers. The method was immunoSEQ multiplex PCR; TCRdb's version includes in-frame clones alone and lacks a portion of them. The sample has 150,000 to 200,000 clones; nearly 80% are singletons. Sequencing was done on a sample of PBMCs. The receptors were sampled from a woman aged 25 to 45 in good health and CMV-seropositive.

The J gene is TRBJ1-2, the V gene TRBV7-9, with 10 positions matching TRBD1. Germline V gene sequence: CDR1 SEHNR, CDR2 FQNEAQ (reference sequence). This CDR3 region has 16 residues. Trimming at V came to 5 bases and at J to 5 bases, leaving 11 bases not matched to a gene. The CDR3 reads CASSRGQGSVGYGYTF. In DNA, the CDR3 is TGTGCCAGCAGCCGGGGACAGGGGTCTGTTGGATATGGCTACACCTTC.

The rearrangement links TRBV27 to TRBJ2-7; tentative D call: TRBD2 (5 bases). V shed 6 bases and J shed 4 bases, with 10 bases lying between them. CDR1 MNHEY and CDR2 SMNVEV come from the germline V gene (reference sequence). This CDR3 has 12 residues. In DNA, the CDR3 is TGTGCCAGCAGGGGAGAAGGATACGAGCAGTACTTC. It codes for CASRGEGYEQYF.

The V call is TRBV28, the J call TRBJ2-7; D gene uncertain. The CDR3 length is 12 residues. In germline, CDR1 is MDHEN, CDR2 SYDVKM. Trimming removed 6 bases at V and 7 bases at J, with 13 bases between. The DNA of the CDR3 is TGTGCCAGCAGCCCTTTTAGTTGGGAGCAGTACTTC. This encodes CASSPFSWEQYF.

This rearrangement joins TRBV7-9 to TRBJ2-5, with 9 bases matching TRBD1. V was pared by 10 bases and J by 1 base, with 10 bases of the junction left unmatched. The germline gives CDR1 SEHNR, CDR2 FQNEAQ (reference sequence). This CDR3 spans 15 amino acids. CDR3 coding DNA: TGTGCCACCAATCCCGGGACAGGGATCCAAGAGACCCAGTACTTC. This encodes CATNPGTGIQETQYF.

V is TRBV7-2 and J is TRBJ2-1; 8 bases line up with TRBD2. J gave up 3 bases and V 5 bases, and 9 bases lay outside the gene matches. Per the germline V gene, CDR1 is SGHTA and CDR2 is FQGNSA. The CDR3 is 16 amino acids. CDR3 sequence: CASSRQTSVGYNEQFF. CDR3 sequence (DNA): TGTGCCAGCAGCCGCCAGACTAGCGTAGGCTACAATGAGCAGTTCTTC. The full variable domain, its missing parts supplied by reference TRBV7-2 and TRBJ2-1, is GAGVSQSPSNKVTEKGKDVELRCDPISGHTALYWYRQSLGQGLEFLIYFQGNSAPDKSGLPSDRFSAERTGGSVSTLTIQRTQQEDSAVYLCASSRQTSVGYNEQFFGPGTRLTVL.

The chain carries TRBV7-2 and TRBJ2-6; D uncertain. Germline CDR1 reads SGHTA; CDR2 reads FQGNSA. The V gene lost 5 bases and the J gene lost 4 bases, with 12 bases spanning the gap. This CDR3 has 15 amino acids. CDR3 sequence reads: CASSATAAGANVLTF. In nucleotides, the CDR3 is TGTGCCAGCAGCGCTACAGCTGCCGGGGCCAACGTCCTGACTTTC.

The gene calls are TRBV19 and TRBJ1-1; D gene uncertain. V shed 4 bases and J shed 7 bases, with 7 bases lying between them. This CDR3 spans 11 amino acids. Germline values: CDR1 LNHDA, CDR2 SQIVND (reference sequence). The chain's CDR3 is CASSTPGEAFF. The CDR3 DNA is TGTGCCAGTAGTACTCCCGGTGAAGCTTTCTTT. The full variable domain, rest sourced from reference TRBV19 and TRBJ1-1, is DGGITQSPKYLFRKEGQNVTLSCEQNLNHDAMYWYRQDPGQGLRLIYYSQIVNDFQKGDIAEGYSVSREKKESFPLTVTSAQKNPTAFYLCASSTPGEAFFGQGTRLTVV.

The V call is TRBV28, the J call TRBJ1-1; TRBD1 agrees at 9 bases. CDR3 length equals 17 residues. V lost 8 bases, J lost 7 bases, and 20 bases stayed unmatched. Germline CDR1 MDHEN, CDR2 SYDVKM. CDR3 residues: CASGLSGTGTAGGEAFF. The CDR3 bases are TGTGCCAGCGGATTATCCGGGACAGGGACGGCCGGGGGTGAAGCTTTCTTT.

Only a few counts were recorded for this clone. The CDR3 sequence is CASLSGTRLHEQFF. Here the CDR3 DNA reads TGTGCCAGCCTATCCGGGACTAGATTACATGAGCAGTTCTTC. This sequence joins TRBV27 and TRBJ2-1; 8 bases agree with TRBD2. J was trimmed by 8 bases and V by 8 bases; bases with no gene match: 11. The CDR3 sequence is 14 residues long. Germline CDR1 reads MNHEY; CDR2 reads SMNVEV (reference sequence).

The J gene is TRBJ2-3, the V gene TRBV4-1, with 11 bases matching TRBD1. With V trimmed by 3 bases and J by 5 bases, 4 bases remained unmatched. CDR3 size: 15 residues. CDR1 MGHRA and CDR2 YSYEKL come from the germline V gene. CDR3 coding DNA: TGCGCCAGCAGCCACGGGACAGGGGGGGGAGATACGCAGTATTTT. It codes for CASSHGTGGGDTQYF.

This chain uses TRBV7-8 with TRBJ2-7; 10 nucleotides line up with TRBD2. This CDR3 has 14 amino acids. Trimming cost V 5 bases and J 4 bases; bases outside gene matches: 5. Germline V gene data show CDR1 as SGHVS and CDR2 as FQNEAQ. The CDR3 region has the DNA TGTGCCAGCAGCGCGGGACTAGCGACGTACGAGCAGTACTTC. Translating gives CASSAGLATYEQYF.

This rearrangement joins TRBV4-3 to TRBJ2-7; TRBD1 agrees at 7 bases. Germline-derived CDR1 and CDR2 are LGHNA and YSLEER. After removal of 2 bases from V and 4 bases from J, the junction contained 2 bases not matched to a gene. This CDR3 contains 13 residues. This CDR3 is CASSQSTGYEQYF. CDR3 sequence (DNA): TGCGCCAGCAGCCAATCGACAGGGTACGAGCAGTACTTC.

A note on this clone: This CDR3 fails to terminate in the conserved phenylalanine or tryptophan, so it likely reflects a read error. V gene TRBV6-4 combines with J gene TRBJ1-2; D is uncertain. V lost 6 bases and J lost 4, with 12 bases in between. The CDR3 spans 13 residues. The germline V gene encodes CDR1 MRHNA and CDR2 SNTAGT. The CDR3 here is CASSRGLGYGYTL. CDR3 bases: TGTGCCAGCAGCCGAGGGCTCGGCTATGGCTACACCCTC.

The rearrangement uses TRBV25-1 and TRBJ2-1; 8 nucleotides match TRBD1. CDR3 length: 15 amino acids. Looked up from germline, CDR1 is MGHDK and CDR2 is SYGVNS. With V trimmed by 6 bases and J by 9 bases, 13 bases remained unmatched. In DNA form, the CDR3 reads TGTGCCAGCAGAGAGGCGGGGACAGGATTGGGTGAGCAGTTCTTC. This sequence encodes CASREAGTGLGEQFF.

CDR3 bases: TGTGCCAGCAGCCCCAGGGGGTTTACGAACACTGAAGCTTTCTTT. The encoded protein is CASSPRGFTNTEAFF. The V call is TRBV6-5, the J call TRBJ1-1, with 7 bases fitting TRBD1. CDR3 length equals 15 residues. CDR1 and CDR2 (germline): MNHEY, SVGAGI. Trimming took 6 bases from V and 1 from J; bases not matched to a gene: 8.

V and J are TRBV4-1 and TRBJ2-7; TRBD2 aligns across 9 bases. V shed 3 bases and J 0 bases; nucleotides not matched to a gene: 3. Germline lookup yields CDR1 MGHRA and CDR2 YSYEKL. The CDR3 is made up of 15 amino acids. The CDR3 DNA reads as TGCGCCAGCAGCCAGCTAGCGGGGAGCTCCTACGAGCAGTACTTC. Translation: CASSQLAGSSYEQYF.

This clone came up a few times. The chain couples TRBV6-9 to TRBJ1-2, with TRBD1 matching 8 bases. The J segment lost 3 bases and the V segment lost 6 bases, leaving 3 bases of the junction unmatched. Germline loops: CDR1 MNHGY, CDR2 SVAAGI. This CDR3 has 13 amino acids. The CDR3 DNA follows: TGTGCCAGCAGCCAGACAGGGGACTATGGCTACACCTTC. Translation: CASSQTGDYGYTF.

The chain joins TRBV5-4 to TRBJ2-3; D unclear. Germline V gene data show CDR1 as SGHNT and CDR2 as YYREEE (reference sequence). This CDR3 is 14 amino acids long. V dropped 2 bases and J dropped 3 bases, with 10 bases sitting between them. DNA for the CDR3: TGTGCCAGCAGCTTAGATCCGGGTACAGATACGCAGTATTTT. Translation: CASSLDPGTDTQYF.

The chain has TRBV4-2 and TRBJ2-6, with TRBD2 matching over 7 bases. There are 17 residues in the CDR3. V was clipped by 0 bases and J by 3 bases; unmatched bases: 5. The germline gives CDR1 LGHNA, CDR2 YNFKEQ. CDR3 sequence reads: CASSQDRLARGANVLTF. Here the CDR3 DNA reads TGTGCCAGCAGCCAAGATCGACTAGCCCGTGGGGCCAACGTCCTGACTTTC.

The V and J genes are TRBV5-1 and TRBJ2-7; 7 positions match TRBD1. The V gene end was trimmed by 1 base and the J gene end by 6 bases; junction bases not matched to a gene: 7. This CDR3 is 14 amino acids long. Per the germline V gene, CDR1 is SGHRS and CDR2 is YFSETQ. The CDR3 region is CASSLRQGLGEQYF. The CDR3 bases are TGCGCCAGCAGCTTGAGACAGGGATTGGGCGAGCAGTACTTC. The full variable domain, in which reference TRBV5-1 and TRBJ2-7 provide the parts outside the CDR3, is KAGVTQTPRYLIKTRGQQVTLSCSPISGHRSVSWYQQTPGQGLQFLFEYFSETQRNKGNFPGRFSGRQFSNSRSEMNVSTLELGDSALYLCASSLRQGLGEQYFGPGTRLTVT.

The chain is built from TRBV7-8 and TRBJ1-3; D ambiguous. V shed 5 bases and J shed 0 bases, with 11 bases lying between them. The V gene's germline CDR1 is SGHVS and CDR2 FQNEAQ. The CDR3 covers 15 residues. Here the CDR3 reads CASSGGLSSGNTIYF. CDR3 nucleotide sequence: TGTGCCAGCAGCGGAGGGCTTTCCTCTGGAAACACCATATATTTT.

On this clone: A junction end diverges from the germline sequence, so it may reflect a read error. V and J are TRBV7-9 and TRBJ2-3; TRBD2 matches at 9 bases. CDR1 is SEHNR, CDR2 FQNEAQ, per germline (reference sequence). This CDR3 comprises 15 residues. The CDR3: CASTLAGDKADTQYF. The CDR3 DNA follows: TGTGCCAGCACCTTAGCGGGAGATAAGGCAGATACGCAGTATTTT.

This clone was recorded only once. The chain couples TRBV18 to TRBJ1-5; D gene uncertain. Germline CDR1 reads KGHSH; CDR2 reads LQKENI. The CDR3 spans 15 residues. V dropped 4 bases and J dropped 0 bases, with 10 bases sitting between them. CDR3 sequence: CASSLKESSNQPQHF. DNA for the CDR3: TGTGCCAGCTCACTTAAAGAGAGTAGCAATCAGCCCCAGCATTTT.